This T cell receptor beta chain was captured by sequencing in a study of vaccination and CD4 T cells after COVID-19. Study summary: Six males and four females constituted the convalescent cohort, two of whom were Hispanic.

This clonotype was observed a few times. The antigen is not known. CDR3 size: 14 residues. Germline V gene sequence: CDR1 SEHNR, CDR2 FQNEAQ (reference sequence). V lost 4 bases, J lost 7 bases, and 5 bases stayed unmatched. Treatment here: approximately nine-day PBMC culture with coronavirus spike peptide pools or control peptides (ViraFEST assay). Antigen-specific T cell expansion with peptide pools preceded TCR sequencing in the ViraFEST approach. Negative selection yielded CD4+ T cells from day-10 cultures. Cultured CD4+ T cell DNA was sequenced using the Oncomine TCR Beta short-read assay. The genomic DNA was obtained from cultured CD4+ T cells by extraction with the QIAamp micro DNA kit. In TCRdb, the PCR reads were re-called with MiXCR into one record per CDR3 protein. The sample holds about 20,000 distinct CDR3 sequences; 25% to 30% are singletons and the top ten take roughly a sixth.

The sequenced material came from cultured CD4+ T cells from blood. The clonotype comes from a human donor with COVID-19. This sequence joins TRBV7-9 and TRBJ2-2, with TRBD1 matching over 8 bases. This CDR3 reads CASSWGQVVGELFF. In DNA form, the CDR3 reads TGTGCCAGCAGCTGGGGACAGGTGGTCGGGGAGCTGTTTTTT.